This T cell receptor (beta chain) was retrieved from a study of technical replicates of blood from several donors. Method: immunoSEQ multiplex PCR; TCRdb's copy keeps in-frame clones and lacks some. The table records under 100,000 clones, just over 95% of them present only once. The germline CDR1 and CDR2 sequences are SGDLS and YYNGEE. This CDR3 contains 15 residues. With V trimmed by 0 bases and J by 8 bases, 8 bases remained unmatched. The sequenced sample consisted of T cells isolated from PBMCs. J is TRBJ1-2 and V is TRBV9; 9 nucleotides line up with TRBD1. The clonotype originates from a human donor in good health. The CDR3 region has the DNA TGTGCCAGCAGCGTAGAGTTAGGACAGGGGATCGGCTACACCTTC. Translation: CASSVELGQGIGYTF.